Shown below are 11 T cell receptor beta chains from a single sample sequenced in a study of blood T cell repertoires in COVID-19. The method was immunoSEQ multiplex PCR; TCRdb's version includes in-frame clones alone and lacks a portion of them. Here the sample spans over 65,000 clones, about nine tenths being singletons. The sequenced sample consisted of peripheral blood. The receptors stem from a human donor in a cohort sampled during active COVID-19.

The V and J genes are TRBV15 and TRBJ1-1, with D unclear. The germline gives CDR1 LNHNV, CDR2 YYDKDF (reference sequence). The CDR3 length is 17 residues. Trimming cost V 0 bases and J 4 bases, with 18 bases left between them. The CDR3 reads CATSRDFDQVVGTEAFF. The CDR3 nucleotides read TGTGCCACCAGCAGAGATTTCGACCAGGTGGTGGGCACTGAAGCTTTCTTT. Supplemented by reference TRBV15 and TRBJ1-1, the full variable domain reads DAMVIQNPRYQVTQFGKPVTLSCSQTLNHNVMYWYQQKSSQAPKLLFHYYDKDFNNEADTPDNFQSRRPNTSFCFLDIRSPGLGDTAMYLCATSRDFDQVVGTEAFFGQGTRLTVV.

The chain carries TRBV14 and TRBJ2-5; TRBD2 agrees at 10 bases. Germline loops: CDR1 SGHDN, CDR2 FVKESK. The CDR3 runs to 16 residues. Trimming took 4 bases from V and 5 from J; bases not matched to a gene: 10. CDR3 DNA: TGTGCCAGCAGCCCGACGACTAGCGGGTTGTGGGAGACCCAGTACTTC. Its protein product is CASSPTTSGLWETQYF.

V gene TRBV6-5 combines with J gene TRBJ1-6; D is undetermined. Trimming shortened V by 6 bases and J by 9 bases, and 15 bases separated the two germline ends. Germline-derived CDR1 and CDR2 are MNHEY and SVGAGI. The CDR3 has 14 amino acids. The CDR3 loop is CASSYGAESSPLHF. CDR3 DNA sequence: TGTGCCAGCAGCTACGGAGCAGAAAGTTCACCCCTCCACTTT.

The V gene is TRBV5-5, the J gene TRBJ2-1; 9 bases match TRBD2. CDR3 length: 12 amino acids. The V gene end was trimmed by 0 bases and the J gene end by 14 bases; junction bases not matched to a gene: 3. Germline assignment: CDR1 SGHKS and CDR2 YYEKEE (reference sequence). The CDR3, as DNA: TGTGCCAGCAGCTTGGTCCAGCGGGAGGAGTTCTTC. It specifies CASSLVQREEFF.

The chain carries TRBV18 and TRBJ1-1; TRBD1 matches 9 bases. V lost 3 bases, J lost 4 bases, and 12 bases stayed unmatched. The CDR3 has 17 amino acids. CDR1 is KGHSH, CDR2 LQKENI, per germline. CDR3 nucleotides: TGTGCCAGCTCACCCGACGCCCCCGGGACAGGGAGCACTGAAGCTTTCTTT. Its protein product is CASSPDAPGTGSTEAFF.

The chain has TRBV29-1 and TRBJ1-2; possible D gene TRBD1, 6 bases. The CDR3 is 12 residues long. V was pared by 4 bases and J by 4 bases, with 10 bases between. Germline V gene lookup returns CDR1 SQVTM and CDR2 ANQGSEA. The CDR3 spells CSVGGGGYGYTF. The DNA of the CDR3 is TGCAGCGTTGGAGGGGGGGGCTATGGCTACACCTTC.

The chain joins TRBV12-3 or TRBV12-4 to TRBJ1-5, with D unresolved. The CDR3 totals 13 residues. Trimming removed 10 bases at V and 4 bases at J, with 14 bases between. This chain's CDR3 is CANPYGRNQPQHF. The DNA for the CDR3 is TGTGCCAACCCTTACGGGAGGAATCAGCCCCAGCATTTT.

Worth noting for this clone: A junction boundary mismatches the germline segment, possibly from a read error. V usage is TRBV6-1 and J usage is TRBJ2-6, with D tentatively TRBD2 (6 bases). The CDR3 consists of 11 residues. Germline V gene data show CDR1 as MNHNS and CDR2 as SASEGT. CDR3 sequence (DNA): TGTGCCAGCAGTGAGCCCGGGGGACGGGGTTTC. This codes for CASSEPGGRGF.

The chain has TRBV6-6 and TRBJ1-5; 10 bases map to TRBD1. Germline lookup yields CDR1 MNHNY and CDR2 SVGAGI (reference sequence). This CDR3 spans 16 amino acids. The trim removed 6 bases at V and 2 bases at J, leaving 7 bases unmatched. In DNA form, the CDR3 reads TGTGCCAGCAGGCCGGGACAGGGGCCAGGCAATCAGCCCCAGCATTTT. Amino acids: CASRPGQGPGNQPQHF.

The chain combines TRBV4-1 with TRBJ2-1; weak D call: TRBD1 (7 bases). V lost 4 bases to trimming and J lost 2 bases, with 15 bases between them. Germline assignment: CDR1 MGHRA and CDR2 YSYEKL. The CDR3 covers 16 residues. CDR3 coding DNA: TGCGCCAGCAGCCCAACTCCAGGGGGGACCTACAATGAGCAGTTCTTC. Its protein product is CASSPTPGGTYNEQFF.

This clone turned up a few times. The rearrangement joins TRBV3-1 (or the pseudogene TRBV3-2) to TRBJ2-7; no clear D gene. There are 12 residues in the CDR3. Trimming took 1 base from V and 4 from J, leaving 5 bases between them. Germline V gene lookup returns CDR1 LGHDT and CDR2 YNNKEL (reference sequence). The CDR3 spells CASSQVRYEQYF. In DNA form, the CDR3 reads TGTGCCAGCAGCCAAGTGAGATACGAGCAGTACTTC.